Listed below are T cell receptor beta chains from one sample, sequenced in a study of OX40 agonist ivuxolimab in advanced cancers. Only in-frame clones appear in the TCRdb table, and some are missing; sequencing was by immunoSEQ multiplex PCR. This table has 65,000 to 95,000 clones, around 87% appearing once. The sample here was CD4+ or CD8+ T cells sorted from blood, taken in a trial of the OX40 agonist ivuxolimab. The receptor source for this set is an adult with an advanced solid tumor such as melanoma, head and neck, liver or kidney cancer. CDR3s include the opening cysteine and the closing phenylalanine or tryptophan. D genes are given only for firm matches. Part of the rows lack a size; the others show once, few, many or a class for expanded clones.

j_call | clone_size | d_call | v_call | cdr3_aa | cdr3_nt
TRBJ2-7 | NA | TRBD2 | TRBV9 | CASSVALAGEQYF | TGTGCCAGCAGCGTAGCACTAGCGGGCGAGCAGTACTTC
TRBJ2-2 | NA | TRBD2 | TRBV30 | CAWSGLAGGNTGELFF | TGTGCCTGGAGTGGGTTAGCGGGGGGGAACACCGGGGAGCTGTTTTTT
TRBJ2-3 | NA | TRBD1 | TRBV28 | CASSPQWDSSTDTQYF | TGTGCCAGCAGCCCTCAGTGGGACAGTAGCACAGATACGCAGTATTTT
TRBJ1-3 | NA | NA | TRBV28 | CASSSLDRNSGNTIYF | TGTGCCAGCAGTTCCCTAGACAGAAACTCTGGAAACACCATATATTTT
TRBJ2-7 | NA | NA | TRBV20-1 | CSAVSGWEQYF | TGCAGTGCTGTCTCGGGGTGGGAGCAGTACTTC
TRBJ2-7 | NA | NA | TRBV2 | CASNPTRGPYEQYF | TGTGCCAGCAATCCCACGAGGGGACCCTACGAGCAGTACTTC
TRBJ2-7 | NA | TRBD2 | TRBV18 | CASSPFEGGSSYEQYF | TGTGCCAGCTCACCCTTTGAGGGAGGGAGCTCCTACGAGCAGTACTTC
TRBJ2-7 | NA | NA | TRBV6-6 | CASSEPDGGYEQYF | TGTGCCAGCAGCGAACCGGATGGGGGCTACGAGCAGTACTTC
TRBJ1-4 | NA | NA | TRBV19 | CASSIWGEKLFF | TGTGCCAGTAGTATATGGGGGGAAAAACTGTTTTTT
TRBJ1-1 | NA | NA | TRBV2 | CARGRRNTEAFF | TGTGCCAGGGGGAGGAGGAACACTGAAGCTTTCTTT
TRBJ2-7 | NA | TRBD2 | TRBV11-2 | CASSPQSGKGSYEQYF | TGTGCCAGCAGCCCCCAGAGCGGGAAGGGTTCGTACGAGCAGTACTTC
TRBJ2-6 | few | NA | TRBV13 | CASSSPANVLTF | TGTGCCAGCAGCTCCCCGGCCAACGTCCTGACTTTC
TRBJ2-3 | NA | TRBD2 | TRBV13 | CASSLRAGGTDTQYF | TGTGCCAGCAGCTTACGCGCGGGAGGTACAGATACGCAGTATTTT
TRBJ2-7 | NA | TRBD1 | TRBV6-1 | CASSMDRTGGDNF | TGTGCCAGCAGCATGGACCGGACAGGGGGCGATAACTTC
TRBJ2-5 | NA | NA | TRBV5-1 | CASSLGAGGKVQETQYF | TGCGCCAGCAGCCTCGGGGCTGGGGGGAAAGTACAAGAGACCCAGTACTTC
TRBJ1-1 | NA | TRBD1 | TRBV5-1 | CASRLTGAYTEAFF | TGCGCCAGCAGGTTAACAGGGGCCTACACTGAAGCTTTCTTT
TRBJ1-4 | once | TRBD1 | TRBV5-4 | CASSRTGGGHEKLFF | TGTGCCAGCAGCCGTACAGGGGGCGGGCACGAAAAACTGTTTTTT
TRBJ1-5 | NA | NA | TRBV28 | CASSPSGGLGQPQHF | TGTGCCAGCAGTCCCTCGGGGGGCCTGGGTCAGCCCCAGCATTTT
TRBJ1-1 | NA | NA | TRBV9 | CASSVVTGEAFF | TGTGCCAGCAGCGTAGTGACGGGTGAAGCTTTCTTT
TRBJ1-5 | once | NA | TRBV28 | CASSKGRNNQPQHF | TGTGCCAGCAGCAAGGGACGGAACAATCAGCCCCAGCATTTT
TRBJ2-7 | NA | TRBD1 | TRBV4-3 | CASSLGQGNDEQYF | TGCGCCAGCAGCCTGGGACAGGGGAATGACGAGCAGTACTTC
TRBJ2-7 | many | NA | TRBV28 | CASSTRTFSYEQYF | TGTGCCAGCAGTACCCGGACATTCTCCTACGAGCAGTACTTC
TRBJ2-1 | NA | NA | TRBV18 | CASSPPRASSYNEQFF | TGTGCCAGCTCACCACCGAGGGCGAGCTCCTACAATGAGCAGTTCTTC
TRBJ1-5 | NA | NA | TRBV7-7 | CASSHSGCLGDQPQHF | TGTGCCAGCAGTCACTCCGGCTGTTTGGGCGATCAGCCCCAGCATTTT
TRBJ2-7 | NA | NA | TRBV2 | CASSEEARQYF | TGTGCCAGCAGTGAAGAGGCCCGGCAGTACTTC
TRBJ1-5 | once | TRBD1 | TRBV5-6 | CASSDGQGYLPQHF | TGTGCCAGCAGCGACGGACAGGGCTATCTGCCCCAGCATTTT
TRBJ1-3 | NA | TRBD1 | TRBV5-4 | CASSLDRVSGNTIYF | TGTGCCAGCAGCCTGGACAGGGTCTCTGGAAACACCATATATTTT
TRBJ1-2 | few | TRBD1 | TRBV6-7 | CASAGQGVSGYTF | TGTGCCAGCGCGGGACAGGGGGTTAGTGGCTACACCTTC
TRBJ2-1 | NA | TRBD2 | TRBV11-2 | CASSLEGSSGYNEQFF | TGTGCCAGCAGCTTAGAGGGGTCTAGCGGGTACAATGAGCAGTTCTTC
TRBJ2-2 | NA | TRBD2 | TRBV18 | CASSPTSGATGELFF | TGTGCCAGCTCCCCTACTAGCGGGGCCACCGGGGAGCTGTTTTTT
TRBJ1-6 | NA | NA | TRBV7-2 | CASSLGYRSSYNSPLHF | TGTGCCAGCAGCTTAGGTTACAGGAGCTCCTATAATTCACCCCTCCACTTT